The 5 T cell receptor beta chains given below trace back to one sample, sequenced in a study of healthy donors' naive CD4 and CD8 T cells (dated by TCRdb to the mid-2010s). TCRdb names 454 GS FLX Titanium as the instrument used. A previously published linear amplification protocol was used to build the TCR libraries, starting from approximately 490 ng of total RNA. In-frame beta chains were kept once TCRdb had trimmed the public reads at Q25 with fastp and called clones with MiXCR. Entries are consolidated by CDR3 protein sequence, retaining the most common genes and DNA. The sample includes about 200,000 distinct CDR3 sequences, with over 60% observed a single time. Together, the top ten hold 2% to 2.5% of the sample. Specimen: naive CD4+ and CD8+ T cells sorted from blood, pooled from several donors. The cell subset or site label here, explained by the study, means: FACS-sorted naive CD4+ (CD45RO-CD45RA+) and naive CD8+ (CD45RA+CD27bright) T cells. These receptors were collected from a pool of human donors in good health; the sample pools cells from several healthy donors.

A few counts support this clonotype. The chain links TRBV6-5 to TRBJ1-2, with a tentative D call TRBD1 (5 bases). CDR3 length: 15 amino acids. The germline CDR1 and CDR2 sequences are MNHEY and SVGAGI. With 1 base removed from V and 4 bases from J, the gap between germline ends came to 13 bases. CDR3 sequence reads: CASSYYPGPAYGYTF. The CDR3 region has the DNA TGTGCCAGCAGTTACTATCCGGGACCTGCCTATGGCTACACCTTC.

The V call is TRBV30, the J call TRBJ1-5, with D uncertain. Germline CDR1 and CDR2: GTSNPN and SVGIG (reference sequence). The length of the CDR3 is 13 residues. The germline V and J ends were trimmed by 3 bases and 4 bases, with 10 bases remaining between them. CDR3 residues: CAWSGEFNQPQHF. The DNA for the CDR3 is TGTGCCTGGAGCGGGGAGTTTAATCAGCCCCAGCATTTT.

This chain connects TRBV19 to TRBJ2-2, with no clear D. The CDR3 is made up of 12 amino acids. Germline loops: CDR1 LNHDA, CDR2 SQIVND (reference sequence). V lost 10 bases to trimming and J lost 4 bases, with 10 bases between them. CDR3 bases: TGTGCCACGCGCTGGGGCACCGGGGAGCTGTTTTTT. It yields the protein CATRWGTGELFF. Based on the CDR3 plus reference TRBV19 and TRBJ2-2, the full variable domain is DGGITQSPKYLFRKEGQNVTLSCEQNLNHDAMYWYRQDPGQGLRLIYYSQIVNDFQKGDIAEGYSVSREKKESFPLTVTSAQKNPTAFYLCATRWGTGELFFGEGSRLTVL.

V usage is TRBV6-6 and J usage is TRBJ2-7; the match to TRBD1 covers 7 bases. The CDR3 extends over 14 amino acids. V gave up 7 bases and J gave up 3 bases; unmatched junction bases: 9. Germline V gives CDR1 MNHNY, CDR2 SVGAGI (reference sequence). The CDR3 is CASTADREGYEQYV. The CDR3 coding sequence is TGTGCCAGCACCGCCGACAGGGAAGGCTACGAGCAGTACGTC.

The rearrangement uses TRBV6-2 or TRBV6-3 and TRBJ2-5, with TRBD1 matching 7 bases. The CDR3 extends over 14 amino acids. Trimming took 6 bases from V and 4 from J; bases not matched to a gene: 8. Germline CDR1 is MNHEY and CDR2 is SVGEGT. The CDR3 region has the DNA TGTGCCAGCAGCACCTACCCAGGGGGAGAGACCCAGTACTTC. Protein product: CASSTYPGGETQYF.